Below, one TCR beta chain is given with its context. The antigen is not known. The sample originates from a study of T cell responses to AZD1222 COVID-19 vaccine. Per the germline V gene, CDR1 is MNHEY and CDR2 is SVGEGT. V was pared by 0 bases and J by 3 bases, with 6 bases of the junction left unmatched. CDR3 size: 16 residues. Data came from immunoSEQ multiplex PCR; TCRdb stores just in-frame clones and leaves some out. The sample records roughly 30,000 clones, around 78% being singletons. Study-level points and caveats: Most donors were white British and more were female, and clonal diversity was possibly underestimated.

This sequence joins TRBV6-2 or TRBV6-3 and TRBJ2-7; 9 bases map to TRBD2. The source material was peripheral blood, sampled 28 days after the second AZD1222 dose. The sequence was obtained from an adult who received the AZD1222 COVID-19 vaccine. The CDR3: CASSYSPREGDYEQYV. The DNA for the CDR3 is TGTGCCAGCAGTTACTCGCCGCGGGAGGGTGACTACGAGCAGTACGTC.